This is a list of T cell receptor beta chains from one sample in a study of OX40 agonist ivuxolimab in advanced cancers. TCRdb's table, derived via immunoSEQ multiplex PCR, lists solely in-frame clones and lacks some. The sample includes more than 65,000 clones, about 81% of them seen just once. The sample in question was CD4+ or CD8+ T cells sorted from blood, obtained in a trial of the OX40 agonist ivuxolimab. These receptors were collected from an adult with an advanced solid tumor such as melanoma, head and neck, liver or kidney cancer. CDR3s include the opening cysteine and the closing phenylalanine or tryptophan. D genes are given only for firm matches. Size is omitted from some rows. Given values are once, few, many or a class for expanded clones.

d_gene: .; j_gene: TRBJ2-1; abundance: .; v_gene: TRBV5-4; CDR3nt: TGTGCCAGCAGGCTCGACTCCTACAATGAGCAGTTCTTC; CDR3aa: CASRLDSYNEQFF
d_gene: TRBD2; j_gene: TRBJ2-7; abundance: few; v_gene: TRBV6-5; CDR3nt: TGTGCCAGCAGTTACTCTCTAGCGGGAGGGTCCTACGAGCAGTACTTC; CDR3aa: CASSYSLAGGSYEQYF
d_gene: .; j_gene: TRBJ2-7; abundance: .; v_gene: TRBV19; CDR3nt: TGTGCCAGTAGTATGGCCCCTGACTTCACCACCTACGAGCAGTACTTC; CDR3aa: CASSMAPDFTTYEQYF
d_gene: .; j_gene: TRBJ1-1; abundance: .; v_gene: TRBV13; CDR3nt: TGTGCCAGCAGCTTCACAGGGCTTAACACTGAAGCTTTCTTT; CDR3aa: CASSFTGLNTEAFF
d_gene: .; j_gene: TRBJ2-7; abundance: .; v_gene: TRBV27; CDR3nt: TGTGCCAGCAGTTTTGCCGGGACACTTTACGAGCAGTACTTC; CDR3aa: CASSFAGTLYEQYF
d_gene: TRBD1; j_gene: TRBJ2-6; abundance: .; v_gene: TRBV5-1; CDR3nt: TGCGCCAGCAGCTTAACAGGGGAGACCAACGTCCTGACTTTC; CDR3aa: CASSLTGETNVLTF
d_gene: .; j_gene: TRBJ1-1; abundance: .; v_gene: TRBV18; CDR3nt: TGTGCCAGCTCACCAAACCGGGACGGTGAAGCTTTCTTT; CDR3aa: CASSPNRDGEAFF
d_gene: .; j_gene: TRBJ1-3; abundance: .; v_gene: TRBV29-1; CDR3nt: TGCAGCGTTCTACCCCGTGGGGACACCATATATTTT; CDR3aa: CSVLPRGDTIYF
d_gene: .; j_gene: TRBJ2-7; abundance: .; v_gene: TRBV7-9; CDR3nt: TGTGCCAGCAGCCCTGGACTGGGTAATAAGCAGTACTTC; CDR3aa: CASSPGLGNKQYF
d_gene: TRBD1; j_gene: TRBJ1-3; abundance: .; v_gene: TRBV6-5; CDR3nt: TGTGCCAGCAGTTACTCGGGGGACAGCTCTGGAAACACCATATATTTT; CDR3aa: CASSYSGDSSGNTIYF
d_gene: TRBD1; j_gene: TRBJ1-2; abundance: .; v_gene: TRBV7-6; CDR3nt: TGTGCCAGCGGACAGGGCTATGGCTACACCTTC; CDR3aa: CASGQGYGYTF
d_gene: TRBD1; j_gene: TRBJ1-3; abundance: medium-sized; v_gene: TRBV18; CDR3nt: TGTGCCAGCTCACCCGGGACAGAAGGAAACACCATATATTTT; CDR3aa: CASSPGTEGNTIYF
d_gene: TRBD1; j_gene: TRBJ2-7; abundance: .; v_gene: TRBV5-1; CDR3nt: TGCGCCAGCAGATACCAGACAGGGAACTCCTACGAGCAGTACTTC; CDR3aa: CASRYQTGNSYEQYF
d_gene: TRBD1; j_gene: TRBJ1-1; abundance: .; v_gene: TRBV6-4; CDR3nt: TGTGCCAGCAGTGGGGGACAGGGTAGCACTGAAGCTTTCTTT; CDR3aa: CASSGGQGSTEAFF
d_gene: .; j_gene: TRBJ2-3; abundance: .; v_gene: TRBV2; CDR3nt: TGTGCCAGCAGTGTTTCTTTGGATACGCAGTATTTT; CDR3aa: CASSVSLDTQYF
d_gene: TRBD1; j_gene: TRBJ1-6; abundance: few; v_gene: TRBV7-9; CDR3nt: TGTGCCGGGGAGGCTGGGACAGGAAATTCACCCCTCCACTTT; CDR3aa: CAGEAGTGNSPLHF
d_gene: .; j_gene: TRBJ2-5; abundance: .; v_gene: TRBV7-2; CDR3nt: TGTGCCAGCAGCCCCCTAAGGGCGGAGACCCAGTACTTC; CDR3aa: CASSPLRAETQYF
d_gene: .; j_gene: TRBJ2-1; abundance: .; v_gene: TRBV5-5; CDR3nt: TGTGCCAGCAGCTTGCACCGGGGTGAGCAGTTCTTC; CDR3aa: CASSLHRGEQFF
d_gene: .; j_gene: TRBJ1-1; abundance: .; v_gene: TRBV7-9; CDR3nt: TGTGCCAGCAGCCCACCAGGGGCGACTGAAGCTTTCTTT; CDR3aa: CASSPPGATEAFF
d_gene: TRBD1; j_gene: TRBJ1-2; abundance: .; v_gene: TRBV6-1; CDR3nt: TGTGCCAGCATGGACACAGGGGATTATGGCTACACCTTC; CDR3aa: CASMDTGDYGYTF
d_gene: .; j_gene: TRBJ1-6; abundance: .; v_gene: TRBV4-1; CDR3nt: TGCGCCAGCAGCCCTACCGGGGGGGCAGGTTCACCCCTCCACTTT; CDR3aa: CASSPTGGAGSPLHF
d_gene: .; j_gene: TRBJ2-7; abundance: once; v_gene: TRBV5-1; CDR3nt: TGCGCCAGCAGCTCTAGAGACCAAGCGAGGTACGAGCAGTACTTC; CDR3aa: CASSSRDQARYEQYF